The clone carrying this T cell receptor beta chain ranks as medium-sized. What it binds is not known. After constant-region reverse-primer amplification, full-length variable regions underwent semi-nested PCR with Nested Universal Primer A. TCRdb redid the calling of the 5' RACE reads with MiXCR, one entry per CDR3 protein. Altogether about 42,000 distinct CDR3 sequences are present, approximately 31% being singletons, with the ten largest covering roughly 4.1%. Regarding the study as a whole: Tumor memory CD4+ T cell TCR gene usage clustered with blood and lymph node memory CD4+ cells and lymph node naive CD4+ cells.

V was cut by 7 bases and J by 9 bases, with 19 bases left in between. Germline lookup yields CDR1 MNHEY and CDR2 SMNVEV (reference sequence). There are 15 residues in the CDR3. The sequenced sample was tumor-infiltrating memory CD4+ T cells sorted from the breast tumor. As to subset: memory CD4+ T cells, CD4+CD45RO+CD25-. This TCR derives from a female donor with breast cancer. The V gene is TRBV27, the J gene TRBJ1-6, with D perhaps TRBD1 (5 bases). CDR3 in DNA: TGTGCCAGCACCCTTGGCGGGGGGTGGGGTTCACCCCTCCACTTT. Protein: CASTLGGGWGSPLHF.